The 26 T cell receptor beta chains below were found in one sample sequenced in a study of beta chain features in type 1 diabetes. The sequenced template was cDNA made from the entire isolated RNA. Assay: immunoSEQ multiplex PCR; the TCRdb copy retains only in-frame clones and omits some. The sample records about 140,000 clones, roughly 10% being singletons. The sequenced sample was central memory CD4+ T cells from blood. The origin of the receptors is a woman in her 40s in good health.

V gene TRBV18 combines with J gene TRBJ2-7; 9 bases align to TRBD1. CDR3 length: 14 amino acids. Per germline, CDR1 KGHSH and CDR2 LQKENI. V was clipped by 5 bases and J by 2 bases; unmatched bases: 4. CDR3 region: CASSAGQGAYEQYF. CDR3 nucleotide sequence: TGTGCCAGCTCAGCGGGACAGGGAGCCTACGAGCAGTACTTC.

The chain joins TRBV19 to TRBJ2-5; TRBD2 aligns across 9 bases. J gave up 7 bases and V 3 bases, and 9 bases lay outside the gene matches. The V gene's germline CDR1 is LNHDA and CDR2 SQIVND (reference sequence). CDR3 length: 15 amino acids. The chain's CDR3 is CASSIAGGATGTQYF. CDR3 nucleotide sequence: TGTGCCAGTAGTATCGCGGGGGGGGCCACAGGGACCCAGTACTTC.

The sample holds a few counts of this clone. This sequence joins TRBV7-7 and TRBJ2-5; D is possibly TRBD2 (6 bases). Germline assignment: CDR1 SSHAT and CDR2 FNYEAQ (reference sequence). The germline V and J ends were trimmed by 5 bases and 7 bases, with 20 bases remaining between them. This CDR3 contains 15 residues. The CDR3 loop is CASSEQQGLQGTQYF. For the CDR3, the DNA is TGTGCCAGCAGCGAGCAGCAGGGACTCCAGGGGACCCAGTACTTC.

As to this clone: A junction boundary mismatches the germline segment, possibly from a read error. The chain recombines TRBV7-2 with TRBJ2-7; 8 bases map to TRBD2. CDR1 is SGHTA, CDR2 FQGNSA, per germline. This CDR3 is built from 13 residues. In nucleotides, the CDR3 is TGTGCCAGCAGCTTAGCGGTTTCGGAGCGGGGGAACTTC. Translating it yields CASSLAVSERGNF.

There are many counts of this clone. The rearrangement links TRBV10-3 to TRBJ2-4; TRBD1 aligns across 7 bases. V shed 7 bases and J 5 bases; nucleotides not matched to a gene: 2. The CDR3 spans 12 residues. The germline CDR1 and CDR2 sequences are ENHRY and SYGVKD. CDR3 loop: CAIKGTENIQYF. CDR3 DNA: TGTGCCATCAAGGGGACAGAAAACATTCAGTACTTC.

This clone has just a few counts. This chain joins TRBV7-9 and TRBJ1-2; possibly TRBD1 for D (5 bases). In germline, CDR1 is SEHNR, CDR2 FQNEAQ (reference sequence). V shed 0 bases and J shed 6 bases, with 14 bases lying between them. The CDR3 loop spans 15 amino acids. CDR3 loop: CASSLALRRGDGYTF. The DNA of the CDR3 is TGTGCCAGCAGCTTAGCGCTAAGGCGGGGGGATGGCTACACCTTC.

V gene TRBV11-2 combines with J gene TRBJ2-1; a weak D match, TRBD2 (7 bases). Germline CDR1 reads SGHAT; CDR2 reads FQNNGV. The CDR3 consists of 17 residues. Trimming removed 7 bases from V and 0 bases from J, with 19 bases in between. In DNA form, the CDR3 reads TGTGCCAGCAAGGTCGAGAGGGGGGGGAGCTCCTACAATGAGCAGTTCTTC. Translating it yields CASKVERGGSSYNEQFF. Together with reference TRBV11-2 and TRBJ2-1, the CDR3 gives the full variable domain: EAGVAQSPRYKIIEKRQSVAFWCNPISGHATLYWYQQILGQGPKLLIQFQNNGVVDDSQLPKDRFSAERLKGVDSTLKIQPAKLEDSAVYLCASKVERGGSSYNEQFFGPGTRLTVL.

This clone has a handful of counts. The chain combines TRBV10-1 with TRBJ2-1; TRBD2 agrees at 8 bases. J gave up 10 bases and V 0 bases, and 11 bases lay outside the gene matches. The CDR3 has 16 amino acids. Germline V CDR1 and CDR2: WNHNN, SYGVQD (reference sequence). Here the CDR3 DNA reads TGCGCCAGCAGTGAGTCGCACCACGGGGGGGAAACAGAGCAGTTCTTC. Encoded protein: CASSESHHGGETEQFF.

The rearrangement uses TRBV5-1 and TRBJ2-3, with D maybe TRBD2 (5 bases). CDR1 and CDR2 from the germline V gene are SGHRS and YFSETQ. The CDR3 is made up of 13 amino acids. V was cut by 2 bases and J by 6 bases, with 10 bases left in between. CDR3 residues: CASSFEGTDTQYF. CDR3 in DNA: TGCGCCAGCAGCTTTGAGGGAACGGATACGCAGTATTTT. The whole variable domain, filled in from reference TRBV5-1 and TRBJ2-3, reads KAGVTQTPRYLIKTRGQQVTLSCSPISGHRSVSWYQQTPGQGLQFLFEYFSETQRNKGNFPGRFSGRQFSNSRSEMNVSTLELGDSALYLCASSFEGTDTQYFGPGTRLTVL.

This clone showed up just a few times. This sequence joins TRBV25-1 and TRBJ2-1; the match to TRBD1 covers 8 bases. Trimming at V came to 4 bases and at J to 3 bases, leaving 11 bases not matched to a gene. Germline CDR1 is MGHDK and CDR2 is SYGVNS. The CDR3 has 17 residues. The chain's CDR3 is CASSGATPGQVYNEQFF. In DNA, the CDR3 is TGTGCCAGCAGTGGAGCCACACCGGGACAGGTCTACAATGAGCAGTTCTTC.

This clone was counted only a few times. This rearrangement joins TRBV6-5 to TRBJ1-6, with a possible D match to TRBD1 (6 bases). V was shortened by 2 bases and J by 8 bases, with 10 bases between the two germline ends. The germline V gene has CDR1 MNHEY and CDR2 SVGAGI. CDR3 length: 14 amino acids. CDR3 DNA: TGTGCCAGCAGTTACGCCAGGGGTGATTCACCCCTCCACTTT. Translation gives CASSYARGDSPLHF.

The chain combines TRBV12-5 with TRBJ1-2; tentative D call: TRBD1 (5 bases). CDR3 length equals 11 residues. In germline, CDR1 is LGHNT, CDR2 FRNRAP. The V gene lost 6 bases and the J gene lost 8 bases, with 10 bases spanning the gap. CDR3 residues: CASGGGVGYTF. CDR3 nucleotides: TGTGCTAGTGGCGGGGGGGTGGGCTACACCTTC.

The chain couples TRBV5-1 to TRBJ1-2; a weak D match, TRBD1 (5 bases). V gave up 7 bases and J gave up 6 bases, with 16 bases separating them. Germline lookup yields CDR1 SGHRS and CDR2 YFSETQ. CDR3 length equals 13 residues. The CDR3 coding sequence is TGCGCCAGCGGCGTGGGGGGGGGAGATGGCTACACCTTC. This sequence encodes CASGVGGGDGYTF.

This clone was found many times. The rearrangement links TRBV7-9 to TRBJ1-2; D is unclear. Trimming stripped 0 bases from V and 6 bases from J, with 8 bases between. CDR1 and CDR2 from the germline V gene are SEHNR and FQNEAQ (reference sequence). This CDR3 is built from 13 residues. CDR3 region: CASSLAAGNGYTF. The CDR3 nucleotides read TGTGCCAGCAGCTTAGCGGCGGGGAATGGCTACACCTTC.

The chain couples TRBV7-2 to TRBJ1-4; 8 bases fit TRBD1. The V gene end was trimmed by 6 bases and the J gene end by 5 bases; junction bases not matched to a gene: 8. Germline CDR1 and CDR2: SGHTA and FQGNSA. The CDR3 is 15 residues long. CDR3 DNA: TGTGCCAGCAGTTCGACGGGACAGGCAAATGAAAAACTGTTTTTT. Protein: CASSSTGQANEKLFF.

The J gene is TRBJ2-2, the V gene TRBV7-6, with 7 bases identical to TRBD2. Germline-derived CDR1 and CDR2 are SGHVS and FNYEAQ. The CDR3 length is 16 residues. V dropped 3 bases and J dropped 4; count of bases not matched to a gene: 8. The CDR3 loop is CASSFTSGGITGELFF. The CDR3, as DNA: TGTGCCAGCAGCTTCACTTCGGGGGGTATCACCGGGGAGCTGTTTTTT.

The chain recombines TRBV7-2 with TRBJ2-5, with unresolved D. V shed 2 bases and J shed 7 bases, with 11 bases lying between them. The CDR3 totals 13 residues. Germline assignment: CDR1 SGHTA and CDR2 FQGNSA. DNA for the CDR3: TGTGCCAGCAGCTTAAGGCTACCGGGGACCCAGTACTTC. Its translation is CASSLRLPGTQYF.

The chain has TRBV6-6 and TRBJ2-6; possible D gene TRBD1, 6 bases. The V end was cut by 6 bases, the J end by 4 bases, with 13 bases between. The germline gives CDR1 MNHNY, CDR2 SVGAGI (reference sequence). CDR3 size: 15 residues. The CDR3 region has the DNA TGTGCCAGCAGACAACAGGGTTCGGGGGCCAACGTCCTGACTTTC. As protein: CASRQQGSGANVLTF.

CDR3: CASSSGLAGYNEQFF. The CDR3 DNA reads TGTGCCAGCAGCTCCGGACTAGCGGGTTACAATGAGCAGTTCTTC. J is TRBJ2-1 and V is TRBV5-5, with TRBD2 matching 11 bases. CDR3 length: 15 residues. V shed 3 bases, J shed 4 bases, and the junction held 3 bases outside the gene matches. The germline CDR1 and CDR2 sequences are SGHKS and YYEKEE (reference sequence).

The sample holds a few counts of this clone. The junction departs from germline at one end; a sequencing error may be responsible. This sequence joins TRBV7-2 and TRBJ1-2; 9 bases align to TRBD1. The length of the CDR3 is 12 residues. Germline loops: CDR1 SGHTA, CDR2 FQGNSA. The CDR3 loop reads CASSQGPGQGRF. In DNA, the CDR3 is TGTGCCAGCAGCCAAGGACCGGGACAGGGAAGGTTC. The whole variable domain, filled in from reference TRBV7-2 and TRBJ1-2, reads GAGVSQSPSNKVTEKGKDVELRCDPISGHTALYWYRQSLGQGLEFLIYFQGNSAPDKSGLPSDRFSAERTGGSVSTLTIQRTQQEDSAVYLCASSQGPGQGRFGSGTRLTVV.

A few counts support this clone. The chain couples TRBV7-2 to TRBJ2-5, with D maybe TRBD2 (5 bases). This CDR3 has 11 residues. V was cut by 8 bases and J by 5 bases, with 9 bases left in between. Germline V gives CDR1 SGHTA, CDR2 FQGNSA. CDR3 sequence: CASLRVETQYF. DNA of the CDR3: TGTGCCAGCCTGCGGGTGGAGACCCAGTACTTC.

This clone was seen a few times. The chain recombines TRBV6-1 with TRBJ1-2; tentative D call: TRBD1 (5 bases). Germline CDR1 is MNHNS and CDR2 is SASEGT. The V gene lost 7 bases and the J gene lost 4 bases, with 13 bases spanning the gap. The CDR3 has 13 residues. Written as DNA, the CDR3 is TGTGCCAGCACCATGACAGTCTCCTATGGCTACACCTTC. This translates into CASTMTVSYGYTF.

This clone has a handful of counts. The chain carries TRBV1 and TRBJ2-5; the table's D call of TRBD2 was not tested on the DNA. TRBV1 is a pseudogene. The CDR3 sequence is 16 residues long. CDR3 DNA sequence: TGCACCAGCAGCCAAGATCTAACTAGCGTTGCGGAGACCCAGTACTTC. Protein: CTSSQDLTSVAETQYF.

There are a few counts of this clone. The V call is TRBV2, the J call TRBJ1-5, with 8 bases aligning to TRBD1. Germline V gene data show CDR1 as SNHLY and CDR2 as FYNNEI. Unmatched junction bases numbered 2, after V lost 7 bases and J lost 0 bases. The CDR3 extends over 14 amino acids. CDR3: CASIGQGSNQPQHF. The CDR3 nucleotides are TGTGCCAGCATAGGACAGGGTAGCAATCAGCCCCAGCATTTT.

As concerns this clone: Mismatch with germline at one junction end may stem from a read error. This CDR3 reads CTSSLTAAYNEQFF. DNA of the CDR3: TGTACCAGCAGCTTAACCGCGGCCTACAATGAGCAGTTCTTC. V is TRBV7-9 and J is TRBJ2-1; D unclear. The CDR3 runs to 14 residues. The germline gives CDR1 SEHNR, CDR2 FQNEAQ (reference sequence).

This clone occurred a few times. The chain employs TRBV18 and TRBJ1-3; 9 bases match TRBD1. Germline V CDR1 and CDR2: KGHSH, LQKENI. This CDR3 has 15 amino acids. V lost 4 bases and J lost 4; bases outside the gene matches: 5. The CDR3 bases are TGTGCCAGCTCACTCGGGACAGGGATCGGAAACACCATATATTTT. It codes for CASSLGTGIGNTIYF.